Listed here is a single TCR beta chain. Possible read error: a much larger clone is one base away. The sample comes from a study of read filtering for tumor transcriptome and immune sequencing. V trimming: 3 bases; J trimming: 7 bases; junction bases outside the gene matches: 10. This CDR3 is built from 16 residues. The germline gives CDR1 SGHTA, CDR2 FQGTGA. The library was built from about 0.4 ug RNA with molecular barcoded adaptors for alpha/delta and beta/gamma chains. One entry per CDR3 protein results from TCRdb running MiXCR on the reads. The sample includes over 80,000 distinct CDR3 sequences, over 9% seen only once; the top ten take under 15%.

This chain connects TRBV7-3 to TRBJ2-1, with 9 bases that match TRBD2. Sequencing was performed on a population of CD138-negative cells sorted from bone marrow. The source of this sequence is a donor aged 40 or older with multiple myeloma. DNA for the CDR3: TGTGCCAGCAGCTTGTCTCGGCTAGCGGGACCTAATGAGCAGTTCTTC. This codes for CASSLSRLAGPNEQFF.